The 22 T cell receptor beta chains below were found in one sample sequenced in a study of T cell responses to AZD1222 COVID-19 vaccine. The repertoire was sequenced with immunoSEQ multiplex PCR; TCRdb's copy has only in-frame clones and lacks some. The sample lists roughly 92,000 clones, less than 90% occurring once. Sample: peripheral blood, taken 28 days after the second AZD1222 dose. All receptors come from an adult who received the AZD1222 COVID-19 vaccine.

CDR3 bases: TGTGCCAGTAGTAAACTAGCGGGGGGTAGGAATGAGCAGTTCTTC. Encoded protein: CASSKLAGGRNEQFF. The chain has TRBV19 and TRBJ2-1; TRBD2 aligns across 12 bases. The germline CDR1 and CDR2 sequences are LNHDA and SQIVND (reference sequence). The CDR3 is made up of 15 amino acids. Trimming at V came to 4 bases and at J to 7 bases, leaving 5 bases not matched to a gene.

The rearrangement joins TRBV7-9 to TRBJ2-6; D perhaps matches TRBD1 (5 bases). The CDR3 loop spans 15 amino acids. V shed 3 bases and J shed 0 bases, with 6 bases lying between them. Germline V gene sequence: CDR1 SEHNR, CDR2 FQNEAQ (reference sequence). CDR3 DNA sequence: TGTGCCAGCAGCTTCACAGGCTCTGGGGCCAACGTCCTGACTTTC. It translates to CASSFTGSGANVLTF.

This clone turned up a few times. The gene calls are TRBV14 and TRBJ1-2, with D hard to call. The length of the CDR3 is 13 residues. CDR1 SGHDN and CDR2 FVKESK come from the germline V gene. V lost 5 bases, J lost 6 bases, and 13 bases lay in between. CDR3 region: CASSARTSDGYTF. The DNA of the CDR3 is TGTGCCAGCAGCGCACGGACGTCGGATGGCTACACCTTC. Filled out from reference TRBV14 and TRBJ1-2, the complete variable domain reads EAGVTQFPSHSVIEKGQTVTLRCDPISGHDNLYWYRRVMGKEIKFLLHFVKESKQDESGMPNNRFLAERTGGTYSTLKVQPAELEDSGVYFCASSARTSDGYTFGSGTRLTVV.

The rearrangement uses TRBV6-5 and TRBJ2-2, with D tentatively TRBD1 (6 bases). The V gene lost 7 bases and the J gene lost 3 bases, with 9 bases spanning the gap. The CDR3 length is 13 residues. Germline values: CDR1 MNHEY, CDR2 SVGAGI. This chain's CDR3 is CASNRQDTGELFF. The CDR3 DNA is TGTGCCAGCAACAGACAGGACACCGGGGAGCTGTTTTTT.

CDR3 nucleotides: TGTGCCACCAGCAGTGCCGCGGCGGGGCCCGAGGGCGAGCAGTACTTC. This encodes CATSSAAAGPEGEQYF. V gene TRBV15 combines with J gene TRBJ2-7, with a tentative D call TRBD2 (6 bases). V lost 3 bases to trimming and J lost 6 bases, with 21 bases between them. Germline V CDR1 and CDR2: LNHNV, YYDKDF (reference sequence). This CDR3 region has 16 residues.

The chain carries TRBV5-1 and TRBJ1-3, with D uncertain. Per the germline V gene, CDR1 is SGHRS and CDR2 is YFSETQ. The CDR3 spans 16 residues. The V end lost 0 bases, the J end lost 2 bases, and 12 bases lay between the germline ends. As DNA, the CDR3 is TGCGCCAGCAGCTTGGGGGGAATTGCGACTGGAAACACCATATATTTT. It specifies CASSLGGIATGNTIYF.

The chain carries TRBV3-1 (or the pseudogene TRBV3-2) and TRBJ1-1; no firm D call. The CDR3 extends over 12 amino acids. Germline CDR1 reads LGHDT; CDR2 reads YNNKEL (reference sequence). V was clipped by 0 bases and J by 7 bases, with 6 bases between them. This CDR3 reads CASSQEGYEAFF. In nucleotides, the CDR3 is TGTGCCAGCAGCCAAGAAGGGTATGAAGCTTTCTTT.

About this clone itself: The sample carries other DNA sequences with the same CDR3. V gene TRBV18 combines with J gene TRBJ1-1, with a weak D call TRBD1 (6 bases). Germline CDR1 KGHSH, CDR2 LQKENI. Trimming cost V 3 bases and J 1 base, with 9 bases left between them. This CDR3 is built from 14 residues. This CDR3 is CASSPTGQNTEAFF. For the CDR3, the DNA is TGTGCCAGCTCACCGACAGGCCAGAACACTGAAGCTTTCTTT.

V usage is TRBV7-9 and J usage is TRBJ1-4; TRBD1 is a possible D gene (6 bases). Germline assignment: CDR1 SEHNR and CDR2 FQNEAQ (reference sequence). The CDR3 is 15 amino acids. Between the trimmed V and J ends, which lost 1 base and 2 bases, there was a span of 8 bases. In DNA, the CDR3 is TGTGCCAGCAGCTTAGGACAGGCTACTAATGAAAAACTGTTTTTT. As protein: CASSLGQATNEKLFF.

The table lists this clone with a few counts. The rearrangement links TRBV4-1 to TRBJ2-7; D is ambiguous. The length of the CDR3 is 16 residues. Deletions cut 0 bases from V and 6 bases from J, with 18 bases between. The germline V gene has CDR1 MGHRA and CDR2 YSYEKL. The CDR3 protein is CASSQDTAADLREQYF. For the CDR3, the DNA is TGCGCCAGCAGCCAAGATACTGCGGCGGACCTCCGCGAGCAGTACTTC.

J is TRBJ1-5 and V is TRBV6-5, with a possible D match to TRBD1 (6 bases). The CDR3 totals 13 residues. The germline gives CDR1 MNHEY, CDR2 SVGAGI. V lost 5 bases, J lost 2 bases, and 7 bases lay in between. The CDR3 loop reads CASSRQGNQPQHF. CDR3 nucleotide sequence: TGTGCCAGCAGTCGACAGGGCAATCAGCCCCAGCATTTT.

CDR3 in amino acids: CASSLTSTGELFF. The DNA for the CDR3 is TGTGCCAGCAGCCTGACCTCCACCGGGGAGCTGTTTTTT. The V gene is TRBV9, the J gene TRBJ2-2; no clear D gene. The germline V gene has CDR1 SGDLS and CDR2 YYNGEE. V gave up 4 bases and J gave up 4 bases, with 8 bases separating them. This CDR3 is 13 amino acids long.

The rearrangement uses TRBV4-2 and TRBJ2-3; D is possibly TRBD1 or TRBD2 (5 bases each). The CDR3 is 14 amino acids. V was clipped by 4 bases and J by 2 bases, with 10 bases between them. In germline, CDR1 is LGHNA, CDR2 YNFKEQ. The CDR3 is CASSRGTVTDTQYF. CDR3 bases: TGTGCCAGCAGCCGAGGGACCGTCACAGATACGCAGTATTTT.

This clone has only a few counts. The chain recombines TRBV6-5 with TRBJ2-7; D is unclear. This CDR3 contains 16 residues. The germline CDR1 and CDR2 sequences are MNHEY and SVGAGI. V lost 0 bases to trimming and J lost 0 bases, with 12 bases between them. The CDR3 coding sequence is TGTGCCAGCAGTTACTCGAGATCGAGAACCTCCTACGAGCAGTACTTC. Protein sequence: CASSYSRSRTSYEQYF.

For the CDR3, the DNA is TGTGCCAGCTCACCCGACAGGGGGTCCTACAATGAGCAGTTCTTC. It codes for CASSPDRGSYNEQFF. The V gene is TRBV18, the J gene TRBJ2-1, with 9 positions matching TRBD1. V lost 3 bases, J lost 1 base, and 1 base stayed unmatched. This CDR3 is 15 amino acids long. The germline V gene encodes CDR1 KGHSH and CDR2 LQKENI.

This clone showed up just a few times. V gene TRBV7-9 combines with J gene TRBJ1-5; D remains unclear. The length of the CDR3 is 13 residues. Germline lookup yields CDR1 SEHNR and CDR2 FQNEAQ (reference sequence). Deletions cut 3 bases from V and 5 bases from J, with 8 bases between. The DNA for the CDR3 is TGTGCCAGCAGCTTCTCCGCAGATCAGCCCCAGCATTTT. This encodes CASSFSADQPQHF.

V and J are TRBV5-1 and TRBJ1-2; 7 bases are shared with TRBD1. In germline, CDR1 is SGHRS, CDR2 YFSETQ. Trimming cost V 4 bases and J 0 bases; bases outside gene matches: 6. The CDR3 length is 15 residues. In nucleotides, the CDR3 is TGCGCCAGCAGCCAAGGGACAGAGACTAACTATGGCTACACCTTC. This sequence encodes CASSQGTETNYGYTF.

The rearrangement joins TRBV7-9 to TRBJ2-2; D may be TRBD2 (5 bases). Germline V gives CDR1 SEHNR, CDR2 FQNEAQ (reference sequence). V lost 0 bases to trimming and J lost 5 bases, with 10 bases between them. The CDR3 totals 15 residues. CDR3 residues: CASSLAPRRTGELFF. CDR3 in DNA: TGTGCCAGCAGCTTAGCGCCCAGGAGGACCGGGGAGCTGTTTTTT.

This sequence joins TRBV5-1 and TRBJ2-1; 13 nucleotides agree with TRBD2. The J segment lost 4 bases and the V segment lost 4 bases, leaving 8 bases of the junction unmatched. CDR1 and CDR2 from the germline V gene are SGHRS and YFSETQ. The CDR3 is 17 amino acids. This CDR3 reads CASSKGLAGSRYNEQFF. DNA for the CDR3: TGCGCCAGCAGCAAGGGACTAGCGGGGAGCCGTTACAATGAGCAGTTCTTC. Complete variable domain (other parts from reference TRBV5-1 and TRBJ2-1): KAGVTQTPRYLIKTRGQQVTLSCSPISGHRSVSWYQQTPGQGLQFLFEYFSETQRNKGNFPGRFSGRQFSNSRSEMNVSTLELGDSALYLCASSKGLAGSRYNEQFFGPGTRLTVL.

The chain employs TRBV7-9 and TRBJ1-5; unclear D gene. CDR3 length equals 12 residues. With 3 bases removed from V and 5 bases from J, the gap between germline ends came to 5 bases. Looked up from germline, CDR1 is SEHNR and CDR2 is FQNEAQ (reference sequence). The CDR3: CASSFGDQPQHF. CDR3 in DNA: TGTGCCAGCAGCTTTGGAGATCAGCCCCAGCATTTT.

The rearrangement uses TRBV7-9 and TRBJ1-1; possible D gene TRBD1, 5 bases. The CDR3 runs to 14 residues. Germline CDR1 reads SEHNR; CDR2 reads FQNEAQ (reference sequence). Between the trimmed V and J ends, which lost 3 bases and 1 base, there was a span of 9 bases. CDR3 sequence: CASSLGQQNTEAFF. The CDR3, as DNA: TGTGCCAGCAGCTTGGGGCAGCAGAACACTGAAGCTTTCTTT. The complete variable domain, with remaining parts taken from reference TRBV7-9 and TRBJ1-1, reads DTGVSQNPRHKITKRGQNVTFRCDPISEHNRLYWYRQTLGQGPEFLTYFQNEAQLEKSRLLSDRFSAERPKGSFSTLEIQRTEQGDSAMYLCASSLGQQNTEAFFGQGTRLTVV.

The J gene is TRBJ2-5, the V gene TRBV7-2, with a weak D call TRBD1 (6 bases). The ends were cut back, 4 bases at V and 5 bases at J, with 11 bases in the middle. This CDR3 spans 13 amino acids. Per germline, CDR1 SGHTA and CDR2 FQGNSA. The CDR3, as DNA: TGTGCCAGCAGCTCGGGACAAATCGAGACCCAGTACTTC. Residues: CASSSGQIETQYF. Full variable domain (rest looked up from reference TRBV7-2 and TRBJ2-5): GAGVSQSPSNKVTEKGKDVELRCDPISGHTALYWYRQSLGQGLEFLIYFQGNSAPDKSGLPSDRFSAERTGGSVSTLTIQRTQQEDSAVYLCASSSGQIETQYFGPGTRLLVL.